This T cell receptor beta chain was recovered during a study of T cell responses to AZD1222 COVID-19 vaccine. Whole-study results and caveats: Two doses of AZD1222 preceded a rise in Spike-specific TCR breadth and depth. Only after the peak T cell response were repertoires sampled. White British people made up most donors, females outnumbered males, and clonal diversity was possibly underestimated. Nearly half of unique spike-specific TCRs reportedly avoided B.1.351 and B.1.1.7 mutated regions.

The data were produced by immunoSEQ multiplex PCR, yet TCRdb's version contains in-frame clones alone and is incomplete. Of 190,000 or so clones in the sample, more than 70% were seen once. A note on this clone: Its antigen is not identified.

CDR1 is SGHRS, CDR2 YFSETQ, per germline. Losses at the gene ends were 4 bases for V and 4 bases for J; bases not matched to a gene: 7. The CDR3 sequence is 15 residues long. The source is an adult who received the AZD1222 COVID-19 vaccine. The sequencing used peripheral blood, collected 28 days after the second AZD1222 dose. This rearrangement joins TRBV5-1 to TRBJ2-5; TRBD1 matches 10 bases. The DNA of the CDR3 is TGCGCCAGCAGCCTGAAAGGGACAGGGGTAGAGACCCAGTACTTC. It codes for CASSLKGTGVETQYF. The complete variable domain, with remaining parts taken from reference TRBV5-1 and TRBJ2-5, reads KAGVTQTPRYLIKTRGQQVTLSCSPISGHRSVSWYQQTPGQGLQFLFEYFSETQRNKGNFPGRFSGRQFSNSRSEMNVSTLELGDSALYLCASSLKGTGVETQYFGPGTRLLVL.